Included here is one T cell receptor (beta chain) sequence, with context. What it binds is not known. Sequencing was performed with immunoSEQ multiplex PCR; in TCRdb, only in-frame clones are kept and a portion is missing. The sample has some 170,000 clones; about 88% are singletons. This entry is derived from a study of cytotoxic CD8 clonotypes in ibrutinib-treated CLL. Study outcomes and limitations: Clonality increased at ibrutinib response and stayed stable in sustained remission. At progression, however, it fell back toward baseline. Sampling schedules were unmatched across sustained-remission and progressing patients.

There are 13 residues in the CDR3. Trimming shortened V by 6 bases and J by 8 bases, and 11 bases separated the two germline ends. Per the germline V gene, CDR1 is SNHLY and CDR2 is FYNNEI. The receptor comes from a human donor with chronic lymphocytic leukemia. The V call is TRBV2, the J call TRBJ1-6, with D tentatively TRBD1 (6 bases). The material was PBMCs, obtained at disease progression, from a patient treated with ibrutinib. DNA of the CDR3: TGTGCCAGCAGAGGACCAGGGGATTCACCCCTCCACTTT. It encodes CASRGPGDSPLHF.